A single sample is the source of the 17 T cell receptor beta chains below, sequenced in a study of neurological immune-mediated disorders. In TCRdb, the 5' RACE reads were re-called with MiXCR into one record per CDR3 protein. Among tens of thousands of distinct CDR3 sequences, 10% to 15% were seen once, and the ten largest hold about 2.5%. This sample's time point: longitudinal time-point 2. The sequencing sample was made of PBMCs. The receptor source for this set is a woman aged 40 to 50 in good health.

In its sample, this clonotype was seen many times. The chain couples TRBV5-1 to TRBJ2-3; the match to TRBD2 covers 15 bases. The CDR3 spans 18 residues. CDR1 SGHRS and CDR2 YFSETQ come from the germline V gene. Trimming took 1 base from V and 2 from J; bases not matched to a gene: 5. CDR3 sequence: CASSLQGLAGGDTDTQYF. CDR3 nucleotide sequence: TGCGCCAGCAGCTTGCAAGGACTAGCGGGAGGGGACACAGATACGCAGTATTTT.

The sample holds many counts of this clonotype. The chain couples TRBV29-1 to TRBJ2-1; possibly TRBD1 or TRBD2 for D (5 bases each). Germline-derived CDR1 and CDR2 are SQVTM and ANQGSEA. The germline V and J ends were trimmed by 3 bases and 5 bases, with 11 bases remaining between them. This CDR3 has 13 amino acids. CDR3 protein: CSVDGAVHNEQFF. In nucleotides, the CDR3 is TGCAGCGTTGACGGGGCAGTCCACAATGAGCAGTTCTTC.

In regard to this clonotype: One base away lies a much larger clone, so this may be a sequencing read error. The rearrangement links TRBV6-5 to TRBJ2-7; D gene unclear. Germline CDR1 reads MNHEY; CDR2 reads SVGAGI. The CDR3 consists of 11 residues. This CDR3 reads CASSGNYDQYF. CDR3 DNA: TGTGCCAGCAGCGGAAATTACGACCAGTACTTC.

At least ten counts were recorded for this clonotype. This chain links TRBV3-1 with TRBJ1-5, with D perhaps matching TRBD1 (6 bases). V lost 2 bases and J lost 6, with 11 bases in between. From germline, CDR1 is LGHDT and CDR2 YNNKEL (reference sequence). The length of the CDR3 is 14 residues. CDR3 bases: TGTGCCAGCAGCCAATCAGGGGAGGGTCAGCCCCAGCATTTT. Translation gives CASSQSGEGQPQHF.

This clonotype was observed at least ten times. This rearrangement joins TRBV7-2 to TRBJ1-2; TRBD1 matches at 12 bases. The J segment lost 4 bases and the V segment lost 6 bases, leaving 9 bases of the junction unmatched. Germline CDR1 and CDR2: SGHTA and FQGNSA. This CDR3 is built from 16 residues. The CDR3 here is CASRISGTGGVYGYTF. Written as DNA, the CDR3 is TGTGCCAGCAGGATATCCGGGACAGGGGGCGTCTATGGCTACACCTTC.

In this sample, this clonotype turned up many times. The chain combines TRBV20-1 with TRBJ1-2; tentatively, D is TRBD1 (6 bases). Trimming stripped 5 bases from V and 4 bases from J, with 17 bases between. Per germline, CDR1 DFQATT and CDR2 SNEGSKA (reference sequence). The CDR3 loop spans 14 amino acids. The CDR3 nucleotides read TGCAGTGCTCCAACGAGGGGGGAAGGCTATGGCTACACCTTC. Its protein is CSAPTRGEGYGYTF.

By share of the sample, this clonotype is medium-sized. This rearrangement joins TRBV6-6 to TRBJ2-7; perhaps TRBD1 as D (5 bases). The V end was cut by 1 base, the J end by 3 bases, with 7 bases between. The germline CDR1 and CDR2 sequences are MNHNY and SVGAGI (reference sequence). The CDR3 is made up of 13 amino acids. The CDR3 nucleotides are TGTGCCAGCAGTTACTACAGGAGCTACGAGCAGTACTTC. This sequence encodes CASSYYRSYEQYF.

This clonotype appeared many times. The V call is TRBV3-1, the J call TRBJ1-2; 7 bases agree with TRBD1. This CDR3 has 15 amino acids. With V trimmed by 2 bases and J by 8 bases, 11 bases remained unmatched. CDR1 and CDR2 from the germline V gene are LGHDT and YNNKEL (reference sequence). The CDR3 reads CASSQNHGQAGGYTF. The CDR3 region has the DNA TGTGCCAGCAGCCAAAACCACGGACAGGCTGGCGGCTACACCTTC.

The table lists this clonotype with a few counts. The chain is built from TRBV6-2 or TRBV6-3 and TRBJ1-6; D gene unclear. Germline V CDR1 and CDR2: MNHEY, SVGEGT. V was shortened by 6 bases and J by 10 bases, with 13 bases between the two germline ends. The CDR3 sequence is 13 residues long. CDR3 in amino acids: CASSRPLLSPLHF. The CDR3 bases are TGTGCCAGCAGCCGACCTTTACTATCACCCCTCCACTTT.

This clonotype was seen many times. V and J are TRBV20-1 and TRBJ2-1, with TRBD1 matching 11 bases. This CDR3 has 15 residues. Germline V gives CDR1 DFQATT, CDR2 SNEGSKA (reference sequence). V was pared by 1 base and J by 7 bases, with 6 bases of the junction left unmatched. The CDR3 region is CSARAGTGGVNEQFF. The CDR3 DNA is TGCAGTGCTAGAGCTGGGACAGGGGGGGTGAATGAGCAGTTCTTC.

The sample holds many counts of this clonotype. This rearrangement joins TRBV20-1 to TRBJ1-1; tentatively, D is TRBD1 (5 bases). V shed 1 base and J shed 1 base, with 10 bases lying between them. This CDR3 has 14 amino acids. Germline V gene sequence: CDR1 DFQATT, CDR2 SNEGSKA (reference sequence). The CDR3 is CSARAGNKNTEAFF. CDR3 DNA: TGCAGTGCTAGAGCAGGGAACAAGAACACTGAAGCTTTCTTT.

This clonotype was recorded many times. This chain uses TRBV7-6 with TRBJ1-2; D uncertain. The CDR3 is made up of 13 amino acids. The germline V gene encodes CDR1 SGHVS and CDR2 FNYEAQ. V gave up 7 bases and J gave up 8 bases, with 17 bases separating them. CDR3 DNA sequence: TGTGCCAGCACCCCTCAGTTGAGGGTGGGCTACACCTTC. Its protein is CASTPQLRVGYTF.

DNA of the CDR3: TGCAGTGCTAGAGATTCGAGCGGGGGGGAGACCGGGGAGCTGTTTTTT. Protein product: CSARDSSGGETGELFF. The chain combines TRBV20-1 with TRBJ2-2; 10 nucleotides agree with TRBD2. The CDR3 contains 16 residues. In germline, CDR1 is DFQATT, CDR2 SNEGSKA (reference sequence). V lost 0 bases, J lost 5 bases, and 6 bases stayed unmatched.

This clonotype was counted ten times or more. The chain combines TRBV20-1 with TRBJ2-1; D is ambiguous. V lost 3 bases and J lost 7, with 7 bases in between. CDR3 size: 11 residues. Looked up from germline, CDR1 is DFQATT and CDR2 is SNEGSKA (reference sequence). The CDR3 loop is CSASLVNEQFF. The CDR3 nucleotides are TGCAGTGCTAGTCTAGTTAATGAGCAGTTCTTC.

This clonotype was seen many times. The J gene is TRBJ1-1, the V gene TRBV27, with D hard to call. The V gene lost 0 bases and the J gene lost 4 bases, with 9 bases spanning the gap. The CDR3 has 14 amino acids. Germline CDR1 MNHEY, CDR2 SMNVEV (reference sequence). CDR3 amino acids: CASSLSPGPTEAFF. The CDR3 coding sequence is TGTGCCAGCAGTTTATCACCCGGGCCCACTGAAGCTTTCTTT.

Points on this clonotype: A clone one base away is much larger, so this may be a read error. Likely a read error: the CDR3 ends without its conserved phenylalanine or tryptophan. This chain connects TRBV5-8 to TRBJ1-5, with a weak D call TRBD1 (5 bases). CDR3 length: 15 residues. Looked up from germline, CDR1 is SGHTS and CDR2 is YDEGEE. Trimming pared 0 bases from V and 6 bases from J, leaving 13 bases between. This CDR3 is CASSLAGEIGQPQHS. The CDR3 DNA is TGTGCCAGCAGCTTGGCGGGGGAAATAGGTCAGCCCCAGCATTCT.

This clonotype was seen ten or more times. The CDR3 sequence: CASSLGTSGTTDTQYF. DNA for the CDR3: TGTGCCAGCAGTCTAGGGACTAGCGGGACCACAGATACGCAGTATTTT. The chain carries TRBV12-3 or TRBV12-4 and TRBJ2-3; TRBD2 matches 13 bases. CDR3 length: 16 residues. Trimming cost V 5 bases and J 2 bases; bases outside gene matches: 4.